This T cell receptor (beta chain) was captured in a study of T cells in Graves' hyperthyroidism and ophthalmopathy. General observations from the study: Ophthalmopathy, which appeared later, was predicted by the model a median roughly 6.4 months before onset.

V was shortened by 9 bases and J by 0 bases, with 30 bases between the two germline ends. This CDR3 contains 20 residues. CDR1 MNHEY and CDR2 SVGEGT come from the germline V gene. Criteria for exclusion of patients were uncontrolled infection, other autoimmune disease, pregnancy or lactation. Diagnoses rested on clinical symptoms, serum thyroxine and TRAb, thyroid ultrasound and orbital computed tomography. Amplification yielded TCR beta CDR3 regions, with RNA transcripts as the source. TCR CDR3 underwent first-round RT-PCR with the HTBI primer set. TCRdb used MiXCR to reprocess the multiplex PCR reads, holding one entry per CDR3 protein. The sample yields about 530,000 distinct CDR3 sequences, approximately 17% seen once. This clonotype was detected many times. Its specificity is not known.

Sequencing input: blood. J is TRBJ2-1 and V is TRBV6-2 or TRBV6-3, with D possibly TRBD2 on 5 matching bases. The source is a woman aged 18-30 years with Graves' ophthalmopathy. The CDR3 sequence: CASKPIYRGGYLSSYNEQFF. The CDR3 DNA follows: TGTGCCAGTAAACCGATATACCGCGGCGGGTACCTAAGCTCCTACAATGAGCAGTTCTTC.